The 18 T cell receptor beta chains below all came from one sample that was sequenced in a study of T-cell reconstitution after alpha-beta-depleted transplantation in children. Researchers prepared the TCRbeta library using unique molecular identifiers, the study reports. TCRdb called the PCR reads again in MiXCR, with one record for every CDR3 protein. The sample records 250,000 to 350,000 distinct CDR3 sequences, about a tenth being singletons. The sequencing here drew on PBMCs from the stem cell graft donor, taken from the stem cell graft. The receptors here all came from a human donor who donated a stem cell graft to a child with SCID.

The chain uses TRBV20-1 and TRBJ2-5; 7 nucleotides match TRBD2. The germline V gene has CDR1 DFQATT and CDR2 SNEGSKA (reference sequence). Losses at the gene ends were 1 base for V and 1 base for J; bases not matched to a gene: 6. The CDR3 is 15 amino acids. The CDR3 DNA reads TGCAGTGCTAGAGTTAGCGGGTGGGTCCAAGAGACCCAGTACTTC. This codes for CSARVSGWVQETQYF.

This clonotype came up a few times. CDR3 sequence (DNA): TGTGCCAGCAGGTCGGGGGGTGCATCTAATCAGCCCCAGCATTTT. Protein sequence: CASRSGGASNQPQHF. The chain recombines TRBV12-3 or TRBV12-4 with TRBJ1-5, with D possibly matching TRBD1 (5 bases). The CDR3 has 15 amino acids. V was pared by 6 bases and J by 4 bases, with 16 bases between.

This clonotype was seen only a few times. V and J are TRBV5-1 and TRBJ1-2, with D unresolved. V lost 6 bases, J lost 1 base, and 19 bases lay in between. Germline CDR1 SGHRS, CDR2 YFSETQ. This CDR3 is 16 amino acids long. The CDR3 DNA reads TGCGCCAGCACTCCAGTTTTTAGAGTCCATAACTATGGCTACACCTTC. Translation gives CASTPVFRVHNYGYTF.

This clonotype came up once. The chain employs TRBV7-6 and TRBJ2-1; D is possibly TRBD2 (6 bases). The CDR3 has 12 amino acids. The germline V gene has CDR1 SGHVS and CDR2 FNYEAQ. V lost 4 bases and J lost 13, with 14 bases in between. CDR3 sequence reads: CASSSWVAAQFF. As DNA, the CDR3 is TGTGCCAGCAGCTCCTGGGTAGCGGCTCAGTTCTTC.

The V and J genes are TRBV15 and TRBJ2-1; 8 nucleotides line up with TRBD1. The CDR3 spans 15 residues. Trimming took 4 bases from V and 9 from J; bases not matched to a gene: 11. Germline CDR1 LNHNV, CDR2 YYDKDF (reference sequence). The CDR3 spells CATSTTRTGLGEQFF. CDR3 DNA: TGTGCCACCAGCACCACCCGGACAGGGTTAGGTGAGCAGTTCTTC.

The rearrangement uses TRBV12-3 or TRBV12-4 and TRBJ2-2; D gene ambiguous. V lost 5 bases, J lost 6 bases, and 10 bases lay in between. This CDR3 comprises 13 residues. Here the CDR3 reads CASSPNLPGELFF. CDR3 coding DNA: TGTGCCAGCAGTCCTAATCTCCCCGGGGAGCTGTTTTTT.

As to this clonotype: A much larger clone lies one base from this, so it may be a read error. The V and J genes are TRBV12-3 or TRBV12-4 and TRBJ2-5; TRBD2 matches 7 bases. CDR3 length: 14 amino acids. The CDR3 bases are TGTGCCAGCAGTTTACTACGGGGGAGGGAGACCAAGTACTTC. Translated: CASSLLRGRETKYF.

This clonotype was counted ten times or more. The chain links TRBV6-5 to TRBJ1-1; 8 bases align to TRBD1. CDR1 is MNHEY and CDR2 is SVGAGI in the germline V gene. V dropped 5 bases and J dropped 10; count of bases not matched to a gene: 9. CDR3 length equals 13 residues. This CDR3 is CASSNRQGRGAFF. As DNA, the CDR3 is TGTGCCAGCAGTAACAGACAGGGGAGGGGAGCTTTCTTT.

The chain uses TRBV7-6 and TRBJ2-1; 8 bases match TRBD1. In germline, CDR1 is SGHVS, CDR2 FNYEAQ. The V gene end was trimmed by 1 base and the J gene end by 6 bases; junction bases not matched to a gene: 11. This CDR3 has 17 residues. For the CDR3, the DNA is TGTGCCAGCAGCTTAGTCATGGAGGCAGGGGGCTCCAATGAGCAGTTCTTC. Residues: CASSLVMEAGGSNEQFF.

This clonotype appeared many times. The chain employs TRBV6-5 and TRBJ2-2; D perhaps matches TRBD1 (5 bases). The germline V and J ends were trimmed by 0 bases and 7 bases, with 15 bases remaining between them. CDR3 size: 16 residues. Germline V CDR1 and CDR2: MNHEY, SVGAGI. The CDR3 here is CASSYSLPQGGGELFF. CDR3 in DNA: TGTGCCAGCAGTTACTCACTCCCCCAGGGTGGCGGGGAGCTGTTTTTT.

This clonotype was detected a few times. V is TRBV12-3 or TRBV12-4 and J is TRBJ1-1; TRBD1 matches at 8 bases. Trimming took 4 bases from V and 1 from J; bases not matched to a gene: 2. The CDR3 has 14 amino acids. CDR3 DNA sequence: TGTGCCAGCAGTTCGACAGGGGAGAACACTGAAGCTTTCTTT. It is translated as CASSSTGENTEAFF.

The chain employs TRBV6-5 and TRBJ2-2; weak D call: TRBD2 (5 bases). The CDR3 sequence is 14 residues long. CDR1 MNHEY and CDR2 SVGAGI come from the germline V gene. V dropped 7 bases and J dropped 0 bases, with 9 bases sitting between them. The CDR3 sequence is CASISGANTGELFF. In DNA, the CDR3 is TGTGCCAGCATTTCCGGGGCGAACACCGGGGAGCTGTTTTTT.

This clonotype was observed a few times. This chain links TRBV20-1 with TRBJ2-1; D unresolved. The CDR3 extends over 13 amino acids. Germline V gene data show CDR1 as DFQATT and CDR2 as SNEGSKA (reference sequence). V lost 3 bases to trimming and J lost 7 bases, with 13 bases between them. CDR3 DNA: TGCAGTGCTAGTGCCCCCAACGTGAATGAGCAGTTCTTC. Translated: CSASAPNVNEQFF.

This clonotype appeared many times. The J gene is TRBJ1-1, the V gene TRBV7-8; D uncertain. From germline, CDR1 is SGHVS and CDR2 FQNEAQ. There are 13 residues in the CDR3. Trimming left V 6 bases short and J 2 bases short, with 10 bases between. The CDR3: CASSSDTNTEAFF. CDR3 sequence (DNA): TGTGCCAGCAGTTCAGACACCAACACTGAAGCTTTCTTT. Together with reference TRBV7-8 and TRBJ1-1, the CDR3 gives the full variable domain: GAGVSQSPRYKVAKRGQDVALRCDPISGHVSLFWYQQALGQGPEFLTYFQNEAQLDKSGLPSDRFFAERPEGSVSTLKIQRTQQEDSAVYLCASSSDTNTEAFFGQGTRLTVV.

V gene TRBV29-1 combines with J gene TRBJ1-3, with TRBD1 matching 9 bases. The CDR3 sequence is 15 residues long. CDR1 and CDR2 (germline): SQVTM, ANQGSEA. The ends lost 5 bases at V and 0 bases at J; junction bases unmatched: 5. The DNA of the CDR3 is TGCAGCGTTCGGACAGGGGAAAGCTCTGGAAACACCATATATTTT. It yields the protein CSVRTGESSGNTIYF.

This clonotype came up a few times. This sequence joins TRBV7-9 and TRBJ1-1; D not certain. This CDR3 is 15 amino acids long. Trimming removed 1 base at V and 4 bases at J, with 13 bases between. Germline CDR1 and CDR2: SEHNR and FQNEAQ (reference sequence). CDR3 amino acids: CASSLEAFMITEAFF. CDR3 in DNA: TGTGCCAGCAGCTTAGAAGCATTTATGATCACTGAAGCTTTCTTT. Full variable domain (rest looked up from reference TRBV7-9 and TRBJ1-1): DTGVSQNPRHKITKRGQNVTFRCDPISEHNRLYWYRQTLGQGPEFLTYFQNEAQLEKSRLLSDRFSAERPKGSFSTLEIQRTEQGDSAMYLCASSLEAFMITEAFFGQGTRLTVV.

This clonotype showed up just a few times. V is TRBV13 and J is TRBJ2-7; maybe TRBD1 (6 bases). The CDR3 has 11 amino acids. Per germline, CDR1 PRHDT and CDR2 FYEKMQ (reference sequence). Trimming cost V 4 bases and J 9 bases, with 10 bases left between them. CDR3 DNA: TGTGCCAGCAGCTATGACAGGAGGCAGTACTTC. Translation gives CASSYDRRQYF. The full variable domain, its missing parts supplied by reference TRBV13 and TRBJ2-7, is AAGVIQSPRHLIKEKRETATLKCYPIPRHDTVYWYQQGPGQDPQFLISFYEKMQSDKGSIPDRFSAQQFSDYHSELNMSSLELGDSALYFCASSYDRRQYFGPGTRLTVT.

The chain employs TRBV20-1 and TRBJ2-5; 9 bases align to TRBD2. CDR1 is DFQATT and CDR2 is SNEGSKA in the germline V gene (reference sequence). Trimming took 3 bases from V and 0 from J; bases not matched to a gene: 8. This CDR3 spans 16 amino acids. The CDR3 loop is CSASPLAGSYQETQYF. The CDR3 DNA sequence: TGCAGTGCTAGCCCGCTAGCGGGGTCGTACCAAGAGACCCAGTACTTC.